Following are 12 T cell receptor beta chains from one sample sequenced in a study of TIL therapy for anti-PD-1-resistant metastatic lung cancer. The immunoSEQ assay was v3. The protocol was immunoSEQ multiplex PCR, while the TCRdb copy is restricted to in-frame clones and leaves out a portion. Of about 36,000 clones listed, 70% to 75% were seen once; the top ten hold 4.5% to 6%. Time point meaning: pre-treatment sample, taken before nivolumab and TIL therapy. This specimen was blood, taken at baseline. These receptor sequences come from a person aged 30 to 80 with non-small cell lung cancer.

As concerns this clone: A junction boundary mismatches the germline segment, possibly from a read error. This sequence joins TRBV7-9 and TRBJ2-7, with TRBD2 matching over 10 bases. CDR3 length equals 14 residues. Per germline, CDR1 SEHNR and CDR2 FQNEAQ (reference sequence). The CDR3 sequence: CASSFSGGNYEQYF. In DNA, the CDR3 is TGTGCCAGCAGCTTTAGCGGGGGGAACTACGAGCAATACTTC.

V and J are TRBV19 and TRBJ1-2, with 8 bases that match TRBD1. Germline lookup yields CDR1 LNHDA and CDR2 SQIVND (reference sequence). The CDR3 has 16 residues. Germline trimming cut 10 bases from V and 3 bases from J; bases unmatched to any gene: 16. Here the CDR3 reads CATKSRDRLRDYGYTF. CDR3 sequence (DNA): TGTGCCACCAAGTCCCGGGACAGGCTCAGGGACTATGGCTACACCTTC.

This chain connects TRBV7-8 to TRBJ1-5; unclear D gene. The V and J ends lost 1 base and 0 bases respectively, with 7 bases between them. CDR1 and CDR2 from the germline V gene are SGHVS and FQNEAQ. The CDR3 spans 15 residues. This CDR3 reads CASSLGHYSNQPQHF. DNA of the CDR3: TGTGCCAGCAGCTTAGGACACTATAGCAATCAGCCCCAGCATTTT.

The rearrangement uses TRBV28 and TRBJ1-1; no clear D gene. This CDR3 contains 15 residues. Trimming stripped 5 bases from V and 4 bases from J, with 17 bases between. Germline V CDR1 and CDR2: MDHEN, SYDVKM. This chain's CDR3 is CASSRLGGLATEAFF. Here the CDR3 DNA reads TGTGCCAGCAGTAGACTTGGAGGGTTAGCCACTGAAGCTTTCTTT.

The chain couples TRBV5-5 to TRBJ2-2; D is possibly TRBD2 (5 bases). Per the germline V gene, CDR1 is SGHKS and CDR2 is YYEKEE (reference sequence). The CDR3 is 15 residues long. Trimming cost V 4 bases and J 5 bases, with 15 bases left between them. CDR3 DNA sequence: TGTGCCAGCAGCCGGGGTCAAAGTGGGACCGGGGAGCTGTTTTTT. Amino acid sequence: CASSRGQSGTGELFF. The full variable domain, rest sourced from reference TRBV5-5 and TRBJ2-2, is DAGVTQSPTHLIKTRGQQVTLRCSPISGHKSVSWYQQVLGQGPQFIFQYYEKEERGRGNFPDRFSARQFPNYSSELNVNALLLGDSALYLCASSRGQSGTGELFFGEGSRLTVL.

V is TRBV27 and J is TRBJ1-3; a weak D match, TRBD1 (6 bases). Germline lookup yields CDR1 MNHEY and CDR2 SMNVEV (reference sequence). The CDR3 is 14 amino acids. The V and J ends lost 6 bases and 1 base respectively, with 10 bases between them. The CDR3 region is CASRVGGSGNTIYF. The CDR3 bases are TGTGCCAGCAGGGTAGGGGGATCTGGAAACACCATATATTTT.

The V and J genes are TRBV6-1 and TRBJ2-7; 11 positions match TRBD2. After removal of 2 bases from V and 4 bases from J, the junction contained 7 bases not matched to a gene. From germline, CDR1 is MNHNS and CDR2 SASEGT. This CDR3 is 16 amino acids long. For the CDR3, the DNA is TGTGCCAGCAGTGAACCCACTAGCGGGAGTTGGTACGAGCAGTACTTC. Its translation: CASSEPTSGSWYEQYF.

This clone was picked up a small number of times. The CDR3 here is CASSQVSAAEVPYEQYF. The CDR3 DNA reads as TGTGCCAGCAGCCAAGTTTCTGCCGCAGAGGTACCGTACGAGCAGTACTTC. The chain is built from TRBV4-2 and TRBJ2-7; D unclear. Trimming cost V 1 base and J 4 bases, with 20 bases left between them. The CDR3 is made up of 17 amino acids. From germline, CDR1 is LGHNA and CDR2 YNFKEQ.

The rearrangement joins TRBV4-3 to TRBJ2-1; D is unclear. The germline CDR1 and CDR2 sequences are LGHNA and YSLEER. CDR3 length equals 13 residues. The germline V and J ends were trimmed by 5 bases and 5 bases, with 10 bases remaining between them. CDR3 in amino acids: CASSGFGDNEQFF. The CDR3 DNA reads TGCGCCAGCAGCGGGTTTGGCGACAATGAGCAGTTCTTC.

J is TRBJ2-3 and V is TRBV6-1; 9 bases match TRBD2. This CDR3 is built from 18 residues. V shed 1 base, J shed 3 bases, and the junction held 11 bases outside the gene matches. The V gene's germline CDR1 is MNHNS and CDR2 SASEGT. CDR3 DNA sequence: TGTGCCAGCAGTGAAGAAATCGGGTTAGCGGGGGATACAGATACGCAGTATTTT. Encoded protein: CASSEEIGLAGDTDTQYF.

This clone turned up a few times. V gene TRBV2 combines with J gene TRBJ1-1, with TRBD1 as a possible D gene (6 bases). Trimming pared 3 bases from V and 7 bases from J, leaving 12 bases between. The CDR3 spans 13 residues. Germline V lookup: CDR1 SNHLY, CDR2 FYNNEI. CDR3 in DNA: TGTGCCAGCAGTGACTGGGGGCAGGGTGAAGCTTTCTTT. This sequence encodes CASSDWGQGEAFF.

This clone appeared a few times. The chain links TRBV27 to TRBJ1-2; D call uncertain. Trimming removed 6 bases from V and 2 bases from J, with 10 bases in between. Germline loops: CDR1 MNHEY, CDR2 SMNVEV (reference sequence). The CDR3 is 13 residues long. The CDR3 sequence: CASSQDGNYGYTF. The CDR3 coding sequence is TGTGCCAGCAGCCAGGACGGGAACTATGGCTACACCTTC.